Each of the 18 T cell receptor beta chains below was sequenced from the same sample in a study of cytomegalovirus exposure and HLA in healthy donors. In the PCR, 60 Vbeta and 13 Jbeta primers were used. Produced via immunoSEQ multiplex PCR; TCRdb's table is partial and in-frame only. Among about 160,000 clones, about three quarters were seen once, and the ten largest hold more than 1.1%. The sequenced sample consisted of PBMCs. The receptors derive from a woman aged 25 to 39 in good health and CMV-seronegative.

This chain joins TRBV27 and TRBJ2-7, with 9 bases that match TRBD1. Trimming at V came to 2 bases and at J to 4 bases, leaving 9 bases not matched to a gene. In germline, CDR1 is MNHEY, CDR2 SMNVEV (reference sequence). This CDR3 spans 16 amino acids. The CDR3 nucleotides are TGTGCCAGCAGTTTAGTGCTGACAGGGGGTTTGTACGAGCAGTACTTC. Its protein product is CASSLVLTGGLYEQYF.

The CDR3 DNA reads as TGTGCCTGGAGTGGCGGTAATAGCAATCAGCCCCAGCATTTT. The encoded protein is CAWSGGNSNQPQHF. The V and J genes are TRBV30 and TRBJ1-5; D is ambiguous. The CDR3 is made up of 14 amino acids. Germline V lookup: CDR1 GTSNPN, CDR2 SVGIG (reference sequence). Trimming left V 1 base short and J 0 bases short, with 7 bases between.

The chain carries TRBV5-1 and TRBJ2-3, with D unresolved. Deletions cut 5 bases from V and 4 bases from J, with 11 bases between. CDR1 and CDR2 from the germline V gene are SGHRS and YFSETQ. The CDR3 contains 13 residues. This CDR3 reads CASRGGVSDTQYF. The CDR3 nucleotides are TGCGCCAGCAGGGGTGGAGTATCAGATACGCAGTATTTT. The full variable domain, completed using reference TRBV5-1 and TRBJ2-3, is KAGVTQTPRYLIKTRGQQVTLSCSPISGHRSVSWYQQTPGQGLQFLFEYFSETQRNKGNFPGRFSGRQFSNSRSEMNVSTLELGDSALYLCASRGGVSDTQYFGPGTRLTVL.

The genes are TRBV11-2 and TRBJ2-1; perhaps TRBD2 as D (6 bases). Germline V gene data show CDR1 as SGHAT and CDR2 as FQNNGV. There are 15 residues in the CDR3. V gave up 5 bases and J gave up 2 bases, with 13 bases separating them. In nucleotides, the CDR3 is TGTGCCAGCAGCGGACGGGGGAGTACCTACAATGAGCAGTTCTTC. This sequence encodes CASSGRGSTYNEQFF.

The chain has TRBV25-1 and TRBJ2-2; 10 nucleotides line up with TRBD1. J lost 4 bases, V lost 4 bases, and 3 bases had no gene match. The CDR3 totals 15 residues. CDR1 is MGHDK, CDR2 SYGVNS, per germline. Here the CDR3 DNA reads TGTGCCAGCAGTGGACAGGGGGCAGGCACCGGGGAGCTGTTTTTT. This codes for CASSGQGAGTGELFF.

A single count supports this clone. The chain joins TRBV27 to TRBJ2-5, with TRBD1 matching 7 bases. The end of the DNA is better explained by TRBJ2-7, so the J call may be wrong. The germline CDR1 and CDR2 sequences are MNHEY and SMNVEV (reference sequence). CDR3 length: 14 residues. The CDR3 sequence is CASSRQGTSYEQYF. Written as DNA, the CDR3 is TGTGCCAGCAGCCGACAGGGTACTTCGTACGAGCAGTACTTC.

CDR3 bases: TGTGCCAGCAGCTATTACTCAGGAAACACCATATATTTT. It translates to CASSYYSGNTIYF. The rearrangement joins TRBV5-6 to TRBJ1-3; no firm D call. Germline V gene lookup returns CDR1 SGHDT and CDR2 YYEEEE. V lost 3 bases and J lost 4, with 8 bases in between. The CDR3 consists of 13 residues.

The chain joins TRBV6-1 to TRBJ1-5, with D perhaps TRBD1 (5 bases). Trimming pared 5 bases from V and 6 bases from J, leaving 11 bases between. The CDR3 runs 13 residues. CDR1 is MNHNS, CDR2 SASEGT, per germline. The CDR3: CASSSTVVQPQHF. The CDR3 DNA is TGTGCCAGCAGTTCGACAGTAGTTCAGCCCCAGCATTTT.

The chain is built from TRBV19 and TRBJ1-1, with 7 bases aligning to TRBD1. With V trimmed by 6 bases and J by 4 bases, 5 bases remained unmatched. The CDR3 is 13 residues long. The germline gives CDR1 LNHDA, CDR2 SQIVND (reference sequence). CDR3 nucleotide sequence: TGTGCCAGTAGACGACAGGGCTTCACTGAAGCTTTCTTT. Protein: CASRRQGFTEAFF.

The chain combines TRBV7-3 with TRBJ2-1; TRBD2 might be the D (7 bases). CDR3 length equals 17 residues. Germline CDR1 SGHTA, CDR2 FQGTGA. Trimming left V 1 base short and J 5 bases short, with 18 bases between. DNA of the CDR3: TGTGCCAGCAGCTTAAGGGGGGGGCCCCGGGGTCACAATGAGCAGTTCTTC. Its translation: CASSLRGGPRGHNEQFF.

This sequence joins TRBV6-1 and TRBJ1-5; D is perhaps TRBD1 (6 bases). V lost 5 bases, J lost 5 bases, and 10 bases lay in between. The CDR3 totals 13 residues. Germline loops: CDR1 MNHNS, CDR2 SASEGT. The CDR3 spells CASSTRTDQPQHF. CDR3 sequence (DNA): TGTGCCAGCAGTACTCGGACAGATCAGCCCCAGCATTTT.

The chain has TRBV2 and TRBJ2-1, with D perhaps TRBD1 (6 bases). The germline CDR1 and CDR2 sequences are SNHLY and FYNNEI. There are 14 residues in the CDR3. V shed 9 bases and J shed 0 bases, with 12 bases lying between them. In DNA, the CDR3 is TGTGCCAGACAGGGTTTGGGCTCCTACAATGAGCAGTTCTTC. This encodes CARQGLGSYNEQFF.

This chain links TRBV27 with TRBJ2-7, with D possibly TRBD2 on 5 matching bases. V shed 6 bases and J shed 0 bases, with 15 bases lying between them. The CDR3 covers 15 residues. Germline assignment: CDR1 MNHEY and CDR2 SMNVEV (reference sequence). CDR3 nucleotide sequence: TGTGCCAGCAGACATAAAGACGGGAACTCCTACGAGCAGTACTTC. As protein: CASRHKDGNSYEQYF.

This rearrangement joins TRBV18 to TRBJ2-7; D may be TRBD2 (7 bases). The CDR3 contains 14 residues. CDR1 is KGHSH, CDR2 LQKENI, per germline. Trimming shortened V by 5 bases and J by 3 bases, and 14 bases separated the two germline ends. The CDR3 protein is CASSEGGALYEQYF. CDR3 DNA: TGTGCCAGCTCAGAGGGGGGGGCCCTCTACGAGCAGTACTTC.

The rearrangement joins TRBV7-6 to TRBJ2-7; tentatively, D is TRBD1 (6 bases). This CDR3 region has 14 residues. The germline CDR1 and CDR2 sequences are SGHVS and FNYEAQ. V was shortened by 4 bases and J by 5 bases, with 15 bases between the two germline ends. CDR3 in amino acids: CASSYNREHDEQYF. The CDR3 DNA sequence: TGTGCCAGCAGCTATAACAGGGAACATGACGAGCAGTACTTC. The whole variable domain, remainder taken from reference TRBV7-6 and TRBJ2-7, is GAGVSQSPRYKVTKRGQDVALRCDPISGHVSLYWYRQALGQGPEFLTYFNYEAQQDKSGLPNDRFSAERPEGSISTLTIQRTEQRDSAMYRCASSYNREHDEQYFGPGTRLTVT.

The rearrangement links TRBV2 to TRBJ1-1; 7 bases line up with TRBD1. The CDR3 is 15 amino acids. V lost 7 bases, J lost 6 bases, and 14 bases stayed unmatched. CDR1 is SNHLY, CDR2 FYNNEI, per germline. The CDR3 reads CASTLIQGGEAEAFF. CDR3 coding DNA: TGTGCCAGCACCCTAATTCAGGGGGGCGAGGCTGAAGCTTTCTTT.

The V and J genes are TRBV19 and TRBJ1-5; no clear D. Trimming pared 8 bases from V and 4 bases from J, leaving 12 bases between. In germline, CDR1 is LNHDA, CDR2 SQIVND (reference sequence). This CDR3 contains 13 residues. CDR3 coding DNA: TGTGCCAGTCGAGGGTCTTTAAATCAGCCCCAGCATTTT. Its translation: CASRGSLNQPQHF.

This sequence joins TRBV5-1 and TRBJ1-2; maybe TRBD1 (6 bases). This CDR3 comprises 15 residues. CDR1 SGHRS and CDR2 YFSETQ come from the germline V gene. V dropped 0 bases and J dropped 7 bases, with 16 bases sitting between them. Here the CDR3 DNA reads TGCGCCAGCAGCTTGGAAGGGGGGGCCTCGGCTGGCTACACCTTC. As protein: CASSLEGGASAGYTF.